Many counts were recorded for the clone carrying this TCR beta chain. Its antigen is not identified. The data derive from a study of response to subunit inactivated influenza vaccine. Regarding the study as a whole: That few new T cells are recruited by each seasonal influenza vaccination was the authors' suggestion.

MiXCR, applied by TCRdb to the RT-PCR reads, yields one record per CDR3 protein. Of 650,000 or so distinct CDR3 sequences listed, approximately 15% are singletons. The input for sequencing was PBMCs from blood, taken roughly 2 weeks before vaccination. This receptor was obtained from a man aged 45-60 years who received an inactivated influenza vaccine.

The CDR3 bases are TGCGCCAGCAGCCCACAGGGTCCCGGGGAGCTGTTTTTT. The encoded protein is CASSPQGPGELFF. The V call is TRBV5-1, the J call TRBJ2-2, with D maybe TRBD1 (6 bases). CDR1 is SGHRS and CDR2 is YFSETQ in the germline V gene. V was trimmed by 4 bases and J by 6 bases, leaving 10 bases between them. The CDR3 runs to 13 residues.